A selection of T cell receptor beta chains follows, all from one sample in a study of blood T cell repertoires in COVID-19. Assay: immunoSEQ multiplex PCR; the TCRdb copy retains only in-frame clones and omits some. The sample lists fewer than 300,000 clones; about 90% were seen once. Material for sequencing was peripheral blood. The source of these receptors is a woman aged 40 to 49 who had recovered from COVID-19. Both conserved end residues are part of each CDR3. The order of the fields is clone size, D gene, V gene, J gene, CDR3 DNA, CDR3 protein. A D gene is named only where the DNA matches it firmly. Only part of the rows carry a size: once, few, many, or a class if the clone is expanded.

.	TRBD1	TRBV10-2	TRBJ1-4	TGCGCCAGCGGTCGGACAGGTTTTAATGAAAAACTGTTTTTT	CASGRTGFNEKLFF
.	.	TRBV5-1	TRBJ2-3	TGCGCCAGCCGGGCGGGACAGAGCACAGATACGCAGTATTTT	CASRAGQSTDTQYF
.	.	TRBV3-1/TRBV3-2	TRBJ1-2	TGTGCCAGCAGCCAAGATCTAAGGGGCGGAGGCTACACCTTC	CASSQDLRGGGYTF
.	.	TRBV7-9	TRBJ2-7	TGTGCCAGCAGCCCCGCAGGGTCTAGGTACGAGCAGTACTTC	CASSPAGSRYEQYF
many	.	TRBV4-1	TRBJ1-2	TGCGCCAGCAGCCAAGACCCTACTGGGGGGTATGGCTACACCTTC	CASSQDPTGGYGYTF
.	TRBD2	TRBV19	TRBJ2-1	TGTGCCAGTAGACGGACTAGCGGGGGGGCGAAGTTCACCTACAATGAGCAGTTCTTC	CASRRTSGGAKFTYNEQFF
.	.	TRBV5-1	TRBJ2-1	TGCGCCAGCAGCCCTCACGCGTTCAATGAGCAGTTCTTC	CASSPHAFNEQFF
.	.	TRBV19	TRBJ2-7	TGTGCCAGTGGGGACAACTACGAGCAGTACTTC	CASGDNYEQYF
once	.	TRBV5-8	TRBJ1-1	TGTGCCAGCAGCTACGCCAGGGTCCTCTACACTGAAGCTTTCTTT	CASSYARVLYTEAFF
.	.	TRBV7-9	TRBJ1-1	TGTGCCAGCAGCTTCATCAGGGCTGGAGCTTTCTTT	CASSFIRAGAFF
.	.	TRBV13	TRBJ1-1	TGTGCCAGCAGCTTCAGGGGTGTAGAAGCTTTCTTT	CASSFRGVEAFF
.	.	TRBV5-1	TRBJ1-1	TGCGCCAGCAGCCGAACGACAGTTCTGAACACTGAAGCTTTCTTT	CASSRTTVLNTEAFF
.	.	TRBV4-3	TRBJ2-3	TGCGCCAGCAGCCAAGGTGGAGCGGCGCGGAACACAGATACGCAGTATTTT	CASSQGGAARNTDTQYF
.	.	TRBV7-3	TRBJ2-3	TGTGCCAGTCGGGGTTCTCTTAGCACAGATACGCAGTATTTT	CASRGSLSTDTQYF
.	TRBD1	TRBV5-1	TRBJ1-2	TGCGCCAGCAGCTTGATGGGACAGGGGGCAGGCTATGGCTACACCTTC	CASSLMGQGAGYGYTF
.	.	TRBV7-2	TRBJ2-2	TGTGCCAGCAGCTTAGGCCCTTGGCCCGGGGAGCTGTTTTTT	CASSLGPWPGELFF
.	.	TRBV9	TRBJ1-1	TGTGCCAGCAGCGTCGATCCTATGAACACTGAAGCTTTCTTT	CASSVDPMNTEAFF
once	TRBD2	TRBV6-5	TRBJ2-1	TGTGCCAGCAGTTACCTGACTAGCGGGGGGGCGAATGAGCAGTTCTTC	CASSYLTSGGANEQFF
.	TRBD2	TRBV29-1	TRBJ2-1	TGCAGCGTTGGACTAGCGGGGGGGGAGCAGTTCTTC	CSVGLAGGEQFF
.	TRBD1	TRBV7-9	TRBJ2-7	TGTGCCAGCAGCTACCCCTCTCATCACACAGGGGTACATTACGAGCAGTACTTC	CASSYPSHHTGVHYEQYF
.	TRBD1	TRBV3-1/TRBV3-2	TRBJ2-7	TGTGCCAGCAGCCAAGGTTGGCAGGGGGCCCTCGAGCAGTACTTC	CASSQGWQGALEQYF
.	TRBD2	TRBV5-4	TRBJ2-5	TGTGCCAGCAGCCCTCGACTGGGCGGGGGGGCAAAGACCCAGTACTTC	CASSPRLGGGAKTQYF
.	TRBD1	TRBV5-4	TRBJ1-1	TGTGCCAGCAGCTTGGGGGCAGGGGGCTTGTACACTGAAGCTTTCTTT	CASSLGAGGLYTEAFF
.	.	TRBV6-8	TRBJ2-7	TGTGCCAGCCTTGGCCCCATTGTTTGCGAGCAGTACTTC	CASLGPIVCEQYF
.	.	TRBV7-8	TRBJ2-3	TGTGCCAGCAGCTTGCGACAGAGCACAGATACGCAGTATTTT	CASSLRQSTDTQYF
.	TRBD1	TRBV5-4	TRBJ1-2	TGTGCCAGCAGCAACCCGGGACAGGTACAACACTATGGCTACACCTTC	CASSNPGQVQHYGYTF
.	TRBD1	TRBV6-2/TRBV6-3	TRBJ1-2	TGTGCCAGCAGCCTACTGCGGGGGACAGGTCAGGGCGCAACGAAGGTCTATGGCTACACCTTC	CASSLLRGTGQGATKVYGYTF
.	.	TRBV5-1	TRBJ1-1	TGCGCCTCCTCAAAACAGGACCCGGGGGACACTGAAGCTTTCTTT	CASSKQDPGDTEAFF
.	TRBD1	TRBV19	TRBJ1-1	TGTGCCAGTAGACAGGGGTCGTGGAACACTGAAGCTTTCTTT	CASRQGSWNTEAFF
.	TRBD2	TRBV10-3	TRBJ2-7	TGTGCCATCAGTCATCCGACTAGCGGGGGCCTAAAGTACGAGCAGTACTTC	CAISHPTSGGLKYEQYF
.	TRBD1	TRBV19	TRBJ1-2	TGTGCCAGTAGTACCGGGACAGGGATCTTGTCCCACTATGGCTACACCTTC	CASSTGTGILSHYGYTF
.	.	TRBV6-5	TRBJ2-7	TGTGCCAGCAGCCTCACAGGGTTATGGCACGAGCAGTACTTC	CASSLTGLWHEQYF
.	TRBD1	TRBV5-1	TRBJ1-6	TGCGCCAGCAGCGTAGACAGGGTGGCGGGCTCACCCCTCCACTTT	CASSVDRVAGSPLHF
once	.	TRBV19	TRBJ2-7	TGTGCCAGTAGTAGAATACGGGGGGCGGCGAACTACGAGCAGTACTTC	CASSRIRGAANYEQYF
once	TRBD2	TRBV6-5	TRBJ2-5	TGTGCCAGCAGTTACGGGGCTAGCGGAGAGACCCAGTACTTC	CASSYGASGETQYF
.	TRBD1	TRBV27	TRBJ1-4	TGTGCCAGCAGTGGATACAGGGGGGAGCATGAAAAACTGTTTTTT	CASSGYRGEHEKLFF
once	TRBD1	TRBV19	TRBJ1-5	TGTGCCAGTAGTAAAGGACAGGGTCAGCCCCAGCATTTT	CASSKGQGQPQHF
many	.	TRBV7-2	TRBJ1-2	TGTGCCAGCAGCCTTAGTTATGGCTACACCTTC	CASSLSYGYTF
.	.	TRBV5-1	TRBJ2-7	TGCGCCAGCAGCGTAACAGGCCCCAACTACGAGCAGTACTTC	CASSVTGPNYEQYF
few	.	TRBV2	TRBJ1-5	TGTGCCAGCAGTGTCCTGGGGGCCCAGCCCCAGCATTTT	CASSVLGAQPQHF
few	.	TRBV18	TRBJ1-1	TGTGCCAGCTCACCGCCGGGCGGGGGCGATAACACTGAAGCTTTCTTT	CASSPPGGGDNTEAFF
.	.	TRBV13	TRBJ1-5	TGTGCCAGCAGCTTAGGGTATAGCAATCAGCCCCAGCATTTT	CASSLGYSNQPQHF
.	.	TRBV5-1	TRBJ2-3	TGCGCCAGCAGCGGACAGACCCACACAGATACGCAGTATTTT	CASSGQTHTDTQYF
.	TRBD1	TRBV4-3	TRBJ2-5	TGCGCCAGCAGCCAGGGACAGGAACAAGAGACCCAGTACTTC	CASSQGQEQETQYF
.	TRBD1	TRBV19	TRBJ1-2	TGTGCCAGTAGTGTGGACAGGGCGGATGGCTACACCTTC	CASSVDRADGYTF
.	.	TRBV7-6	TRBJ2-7	TGTGCCAGCAGCTTAGGTAGCCCCGCGAGCTCCTACGAGCAGTACTTC	CASSLGSPASSYEQYF
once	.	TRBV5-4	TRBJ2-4	TGTGCCAGCAGCTTGGGGCCCCGGGACCCGGGGGACTTC	CASSLGPRDPGDF
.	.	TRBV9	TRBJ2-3	TGTGCCAGCAGCGTGGGGCAGGCAGATACGCAGTATTTT	CASSVGQADTQYF
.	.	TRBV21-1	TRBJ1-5	TGTGCCAGCCGGGGGGGGCGGCCCTGGGACACCCTACCTTATAAGGGTTATAGCAATCAGCCCCAGCATTTT	CASRGGRPWDTLPYKGYSNQPQHF
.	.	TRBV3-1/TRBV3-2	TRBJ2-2	TGTGCCAGCAGCCAAGAAGCCTTTCGGGAGCTGTTTTTT	CASSQEAFRELFF
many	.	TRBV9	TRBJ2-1	TGTGCCAGCAGCGTAGCTGATGCTAGTTGGTCCTACAATGAGCAGTTCTTC	CASSVADASWSYNEQFF
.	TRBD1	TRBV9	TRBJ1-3	TGTGCCAGCAGCGGGAGCCCAGGGGGGAGGTCTGGAAACACCATATATTTT	CASSGSPGGRSGNTIYF
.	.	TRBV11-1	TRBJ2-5	TGTGCCAGCAGCTTATATCCTAGAGGAGAGACCCAGTACTTC	CASSLYPRGETQYF
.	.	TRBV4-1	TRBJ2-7	TGCGCCAGCAGCCTTGAACAGGGCTACGAGCAGTACTTC	CASSLEQGYEQYF
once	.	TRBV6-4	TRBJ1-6	TGTGCCAGCAGACTGACAGGAGATAATTCACCCCTCCACTTT	CASRLTGDNSPLHF
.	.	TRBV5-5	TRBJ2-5	TGTGCCAGCAGCGCCCCTAGGGAGACCCAGTACTTC	CASSAPRETQYF
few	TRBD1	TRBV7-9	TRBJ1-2	TGTGCCAGCAGCGTTGGGACAGCTTATGGCTACACCTTC	CASSVGTAYGYTF
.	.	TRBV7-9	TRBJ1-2	TGTGCCAGCAGCGGTGGGACAATTTACTATGGCTACACCTTC	CASSGGTIYYGYTF